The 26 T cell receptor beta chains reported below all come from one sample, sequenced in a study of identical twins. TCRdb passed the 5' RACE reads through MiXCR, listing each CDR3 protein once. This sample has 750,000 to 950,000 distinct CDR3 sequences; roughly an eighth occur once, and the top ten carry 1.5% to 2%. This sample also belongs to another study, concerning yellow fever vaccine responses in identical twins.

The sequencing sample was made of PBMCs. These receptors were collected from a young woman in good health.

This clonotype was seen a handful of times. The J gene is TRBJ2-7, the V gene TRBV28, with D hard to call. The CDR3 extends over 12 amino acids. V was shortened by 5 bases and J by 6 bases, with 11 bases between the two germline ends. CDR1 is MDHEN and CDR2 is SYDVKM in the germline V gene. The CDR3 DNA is TGTGCCAGCAGTACCATGGGCTCCGAGCAGTACTTC. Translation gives CASSTMGSEQYF.

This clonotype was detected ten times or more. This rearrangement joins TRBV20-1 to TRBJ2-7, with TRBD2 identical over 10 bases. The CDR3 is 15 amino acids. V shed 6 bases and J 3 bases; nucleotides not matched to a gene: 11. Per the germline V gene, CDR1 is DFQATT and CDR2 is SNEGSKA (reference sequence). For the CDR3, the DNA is TGCAGTGCCATATCTGCGACTAGCGGGTACTACGAGCAGTACTTC. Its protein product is CSAISATSGYYEQYF.

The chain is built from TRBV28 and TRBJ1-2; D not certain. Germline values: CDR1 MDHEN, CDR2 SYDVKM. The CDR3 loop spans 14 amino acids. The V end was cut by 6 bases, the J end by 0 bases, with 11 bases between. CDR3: CASSPQNPNYGYTF. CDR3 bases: TGTGCCAGCAGCCCCCAGAACCCTAACTATGGCTACACCTTC.

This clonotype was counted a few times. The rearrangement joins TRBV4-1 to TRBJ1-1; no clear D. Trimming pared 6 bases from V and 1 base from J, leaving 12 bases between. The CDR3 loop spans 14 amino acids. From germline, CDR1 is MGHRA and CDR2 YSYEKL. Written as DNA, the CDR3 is TGCGCCAGCAGACTGGTAAGGGCGAACACTGAAGCTTTCTTT. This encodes CASRLVRANTEAFF.

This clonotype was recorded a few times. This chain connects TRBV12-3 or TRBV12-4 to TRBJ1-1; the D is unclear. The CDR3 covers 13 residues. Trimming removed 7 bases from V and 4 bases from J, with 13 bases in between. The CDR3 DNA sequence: TGTGCCAGCAACCATATCTGGGGCACTGAAGCTTTCTTT. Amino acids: CASNHIWGTEAFF.

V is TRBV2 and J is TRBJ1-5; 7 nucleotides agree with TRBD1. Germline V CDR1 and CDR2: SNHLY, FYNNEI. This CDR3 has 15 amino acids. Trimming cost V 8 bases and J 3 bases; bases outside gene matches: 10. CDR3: CASGAGGSTNQPQHF. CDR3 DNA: TGTGCCAGCGGGGCAGGGGGGAGCACCAATCAGCCCCAGCATTTT.

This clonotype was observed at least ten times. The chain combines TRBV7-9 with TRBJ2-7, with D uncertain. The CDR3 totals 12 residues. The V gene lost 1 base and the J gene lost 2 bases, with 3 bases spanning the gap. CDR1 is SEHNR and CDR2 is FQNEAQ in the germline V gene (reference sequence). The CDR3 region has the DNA TGTGCCAGCAGCTTAGTTACCTACGAGCAGTACTTC. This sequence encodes CASSLVTYEQYF.

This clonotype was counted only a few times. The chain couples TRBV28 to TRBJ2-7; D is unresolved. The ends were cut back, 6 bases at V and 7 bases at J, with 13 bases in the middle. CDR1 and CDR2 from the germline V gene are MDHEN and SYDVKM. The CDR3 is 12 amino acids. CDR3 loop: CASSPRVGEQYF. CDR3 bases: TGTGCCAGCAGCCCACGCGTGGGGGAGCAGTACTTC.

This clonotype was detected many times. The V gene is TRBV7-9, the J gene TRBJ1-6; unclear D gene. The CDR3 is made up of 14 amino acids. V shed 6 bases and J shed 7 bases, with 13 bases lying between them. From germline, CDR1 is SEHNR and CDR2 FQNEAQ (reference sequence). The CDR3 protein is CASSTGILNSPLHF. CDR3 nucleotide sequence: TGTGCCAGCAGTACCGGCATCTTAAATTCACCCCTCCACTTT.

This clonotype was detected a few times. This chain's CDR3 is CASSRYEGNTEAFF. Here the CDR3 DNA reads TGTGCCAGCAGCCGCTATGAGGGGAACACTGAAGCTTTCTTT. This rearrangement joins TRBV7-9 to TRBJ1-1; D is unclear. This CDR3 region has 14 residues. The V and J ends lost 5 bases and 1 base respectively, with 11 bases between them. Germline V gene data show CDR1 as SEHNR and CDR2 as FQNEAQ (reference sequence).

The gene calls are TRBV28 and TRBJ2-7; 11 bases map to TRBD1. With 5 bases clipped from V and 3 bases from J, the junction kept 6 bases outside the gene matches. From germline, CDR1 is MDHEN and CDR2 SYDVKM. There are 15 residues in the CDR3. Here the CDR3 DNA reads TGTGCCAGCAGTGCCGGGACAGGGGGTTTCTACGAGCAGTACGTC. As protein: CASSAGTGGFYEQYV.

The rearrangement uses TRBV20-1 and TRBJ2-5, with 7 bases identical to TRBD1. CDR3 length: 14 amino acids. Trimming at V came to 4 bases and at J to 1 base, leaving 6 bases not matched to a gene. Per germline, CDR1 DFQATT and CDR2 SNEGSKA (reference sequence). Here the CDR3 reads CSANLHRGQETQYF. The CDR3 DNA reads TGCAGTGCTAACCTCCACAGGGGCCAAGAGACCCAGTACTTC.

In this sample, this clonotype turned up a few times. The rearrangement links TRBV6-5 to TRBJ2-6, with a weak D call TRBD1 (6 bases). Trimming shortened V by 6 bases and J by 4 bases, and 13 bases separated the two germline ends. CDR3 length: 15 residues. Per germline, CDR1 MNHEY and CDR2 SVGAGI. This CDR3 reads CASSYTGLGANVLTF. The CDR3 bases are TGTGCCAGCAGCTACACAGGGCTGGGGGCCAACGTCCTGACTTTC.

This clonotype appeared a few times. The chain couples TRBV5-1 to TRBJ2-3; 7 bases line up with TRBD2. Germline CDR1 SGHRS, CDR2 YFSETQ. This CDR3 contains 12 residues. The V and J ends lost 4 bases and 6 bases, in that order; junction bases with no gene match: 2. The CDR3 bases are TGCGCCAGCAGCCGGGGGGTGGATACGCAGTATTTT. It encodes CASSRGVDTQYF.

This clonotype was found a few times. The CDR3 DNA is TGTGCTAGTGGTTTAGGTTCAGCCGAGCAGTACTTC. Translation: CASGLGSAEQYF. The gene calls are TRBV12-5 and TRBJ2-7; no clear D. The ends were cut back, 3 bases at V and 6 bases at J, with 9 bases in the middle. There are 12 residues in the CDR3. Germline assignment: CDR1 LGHNT and CDR2 FRNRAP.

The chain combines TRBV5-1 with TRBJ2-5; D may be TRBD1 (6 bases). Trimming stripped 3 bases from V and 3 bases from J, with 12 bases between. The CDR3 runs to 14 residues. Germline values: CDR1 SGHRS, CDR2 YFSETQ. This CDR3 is CASSYGTLKETQYF. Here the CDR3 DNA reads TGCGCCAGCAGCTACGGGACATTGAAAGAGACCCAGTACTTC.

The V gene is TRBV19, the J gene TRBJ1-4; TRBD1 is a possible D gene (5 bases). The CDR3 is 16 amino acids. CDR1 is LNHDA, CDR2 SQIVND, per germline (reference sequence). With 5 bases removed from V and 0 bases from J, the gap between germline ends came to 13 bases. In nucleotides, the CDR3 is TGTGCCAGTAGTGTCTACAGGAGAACAACTAATGAAAAACTGTTTTTT. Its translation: CASSVYRRTTNEKLFF. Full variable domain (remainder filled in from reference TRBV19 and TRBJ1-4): DGGITQSPKYLFRKEGQNVTLSCEQNLNHDAMYWYRQDPGQGLRLIYYSQIVNDFQKGDIAEGYSVSREKKESFPLTVTSAQKNPTAFYLCASSVYRRTTNEKLFFGSGTQLSVL.

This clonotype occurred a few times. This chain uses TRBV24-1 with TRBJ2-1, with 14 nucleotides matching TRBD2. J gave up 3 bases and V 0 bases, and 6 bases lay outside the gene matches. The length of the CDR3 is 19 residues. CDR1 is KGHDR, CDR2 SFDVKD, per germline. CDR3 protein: CATSDLGGGTSGGYNEQFF. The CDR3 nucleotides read TGTGCCACCAGTGATTTGGGAGGGGGGACTAGCGGGGGCTACAATGAGCAGTTCTTC.

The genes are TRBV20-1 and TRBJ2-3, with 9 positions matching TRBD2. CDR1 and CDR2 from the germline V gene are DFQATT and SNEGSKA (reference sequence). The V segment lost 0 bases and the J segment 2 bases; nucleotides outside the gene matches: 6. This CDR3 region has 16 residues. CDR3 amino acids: CSARDLTSGNTDTQYF. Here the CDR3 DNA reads TGCAGTGCTAGAGATCTGACTAGCGGAAACACAGATACGCAGTATTTT.

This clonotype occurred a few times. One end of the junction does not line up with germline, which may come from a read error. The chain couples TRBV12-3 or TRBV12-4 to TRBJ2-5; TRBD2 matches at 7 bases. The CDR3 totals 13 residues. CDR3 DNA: TGTGCCAGCAGTCTAGCGGCCCCAGAGACCCAGTACTTC. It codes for CASSLAAPETQYF.

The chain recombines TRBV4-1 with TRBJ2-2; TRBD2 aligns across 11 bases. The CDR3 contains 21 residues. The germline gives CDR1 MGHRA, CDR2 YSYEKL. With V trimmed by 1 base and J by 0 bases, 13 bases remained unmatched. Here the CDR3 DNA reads TGCGCCAGCAGCCAAGTGCGACGAGGACTAGCGGGCAATGCGAACACCGGGGAGCTGTTTTTT. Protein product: CASSQVRRGLAGNANTGELFF.

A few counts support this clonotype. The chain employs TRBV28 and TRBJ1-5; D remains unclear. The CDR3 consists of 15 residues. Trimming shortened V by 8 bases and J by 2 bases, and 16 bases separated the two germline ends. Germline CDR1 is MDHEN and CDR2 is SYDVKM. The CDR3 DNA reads TGTGCCAGCGAACCCTCGGGCTCGGGCAATCAGCCCCAGCATTTT. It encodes CASEPSGSGNQPQHF.

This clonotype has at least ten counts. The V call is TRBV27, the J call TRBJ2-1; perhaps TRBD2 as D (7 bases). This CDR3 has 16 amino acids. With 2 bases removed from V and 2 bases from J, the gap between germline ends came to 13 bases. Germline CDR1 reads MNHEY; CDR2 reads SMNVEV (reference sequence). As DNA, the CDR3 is TGTGCCAGCAGTTTAAGCGGCGGGGGCGCCTACAATGAGCAGTTCTTC. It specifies CASSLSGGGAYNEQFF.

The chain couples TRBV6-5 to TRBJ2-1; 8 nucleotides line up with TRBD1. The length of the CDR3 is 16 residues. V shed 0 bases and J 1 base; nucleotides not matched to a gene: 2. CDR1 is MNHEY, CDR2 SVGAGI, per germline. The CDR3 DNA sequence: TGTGCCAGCAGTTACTCGTGGACAGGGTCCTACAATGAGCAGTTCTTC. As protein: CASSYSWTGSYNEQFF.

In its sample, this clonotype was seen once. CDR3 bases: TGTGCCAGCAGAGAAGGGCCAAAAGGGGATCAGCCCCAGCATTTT. Amino acid sequence: CASREGPKGDQPQHF. The rearrangement uses TRBV21-1 and TRBJ1-5. TRBV21-1 is recorded as a pseudogene. This CDR3 has 15 residues.

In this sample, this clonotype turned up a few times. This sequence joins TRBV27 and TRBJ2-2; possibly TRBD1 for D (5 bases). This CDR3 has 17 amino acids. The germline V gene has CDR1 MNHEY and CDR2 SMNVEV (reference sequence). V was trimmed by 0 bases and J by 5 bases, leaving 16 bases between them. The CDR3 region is CASSLSVGRERTGELFF. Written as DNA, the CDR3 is TGTGCCAGCAGTTTATCCGTCGGCAGGGAACGTACCGGGGAGCTGTTTTTT.